The clone carrying this T cell receptor beta chain was detected a few times. Its antigen remains unknown. Donors showed nominal health when sampled, although they likely had unrecorded immune exposures. This sample was included in a study of cytomegalovirus exposure and HLA in healthy donors. Study outcomes and limitations: As confirmed in vitro, three CMV-associated chains were specific for CMV antigens.

Between the trimmed V and J ends, which lost 4 bases and 3 bases, there was a span of 10 bases. CDR3 length equals 13 residues. Germline CDR1 and CDR2: SGHNT and YYREEE (reference sequence). Use of 60 Vbeta and 13 Jbeta primers characterized the PCR. Produced via immunoSEQ multiplex PCR; TCRdb's table is partial and in-frame only. The repertoire has 150,000 to 250,000 clones, 70% to 90% of them found once; the top ten carry over 2%. Sequencing was carried out using PBMCs. The chain recombines TRBV5-4 with TRBJ1-1; D is uncertain. The TCR sequence derives from a woman in her 50s in good health and CMV-seronegative. The CDR3 spells CASSSDWDTEAFF. The CDR3 DNA reads as TGTGCCAGCAGCAGCGACTGGGACACTGAAGCTTTCTTT.